Listed below are T cell receptor beta chains from one sample, sequenced in a study of memory CD4+ T cells and cytomegalovirus serostatus. Profiling relied on immunoSEQ multiplex PCR, and the TCRdb table lists in-frame clones only, not all of them. The sample has some 50,000 clones; around 77% are singletons. The sample comprised memory CD4+ T cells from blood. The source of these receptors is an adult in good health and CMV-seronegative. The CDR3 runs from the conserved cysteine through the conserved F or W. The D gene is left open where the match is weak. Clone size, where shown, is once, few, many, or a class for clones that have expanded.

j_call v_call d_call clone_size cdr3_aa cdr3_nt
TRBJ1-2 TRBV15 - - CATSRRSQGYYGYTF TGTGCCACCAGCAGAAGATCCCAGGGATACTATGGCTACACCTTC
TRBJ2-7 TRBV6-1 - - CASSEQVTYEQYF TGTGCCAGCAGTGAACAGGTTACCTACGAGCAGTACTTC
TRBJ1-1 TRBV7-2 - - CASSLDTFRGNTEAFF TGTGCCAGCAGCCTTGACACATTCAGGGGCAACACTGAAGCTTTCTTT
TRBJ1-1 TRBV10-3 - few CAISGTGGNTEAFF TGTGCCATCAGTGGTACGGGGGGGAACACTGAAGCTTTCTTT
TRBJ2-3 TRBV28 TRBD2 - CASRPAGGTDTQYF TGTGCCAGCAGACCCGCGGGGGGCACAGATACGCAGTATTTT
TRBJ2-5 TRBV19 TRBD2 few CASSPRTSGGEETQYF TGTGCCAGTAGTCCCAGGACTAGCGGGGGAGAAGAGACCCAGTACTTC
TRBJ2-1 TRBV5-1 TRBD2 once CASSPAGTSGGGSSYNEQFF TGCGCCAGCAGCCCCGCTGGGACTAGCGGGGGGGGCAGCTCCTACAATGAGCAGTTCTTC
TRBJ1-4 TRBV2 - - CASSGTGQNEKLFF TGTGCCAGCAGTGGTACAGGGCAGAATGAAAAACTGTTTTTT
TRBJ2-7 TRBV6-5 - - CASRKDSYEQYF TGTGCCAGCCGCAAGGACAGCTACGAGCAGTACTTC
TRBJ2-1 TRBV7-6 TRBD2 - CASSHSSGGLPYNEQFF TGTGCCAGCAGCCATTCTAGCGGGGGGCTACCCTACAATGAGCAGTTCTTC
TRBJ1-2 TRBV27 - few CASRWRDGGYTF TGTGCCAGCAGATGGCGTGACGGTGGCTACACCTTC
TRBJ1-5 TRBV23-1 - - CASSQSKGSGYQPQHF TGCGCCAGCAGTCAATCGAAGGGCTCAGGGTATCAGCCCCAGCATTTT
TRBJ2-1 TRBV2 - - CASRQGSLGSVEQFF TGTGCCAGCAGACAAGGAAGTCTGGGCTCAGTTGAGCAGTTCTTC